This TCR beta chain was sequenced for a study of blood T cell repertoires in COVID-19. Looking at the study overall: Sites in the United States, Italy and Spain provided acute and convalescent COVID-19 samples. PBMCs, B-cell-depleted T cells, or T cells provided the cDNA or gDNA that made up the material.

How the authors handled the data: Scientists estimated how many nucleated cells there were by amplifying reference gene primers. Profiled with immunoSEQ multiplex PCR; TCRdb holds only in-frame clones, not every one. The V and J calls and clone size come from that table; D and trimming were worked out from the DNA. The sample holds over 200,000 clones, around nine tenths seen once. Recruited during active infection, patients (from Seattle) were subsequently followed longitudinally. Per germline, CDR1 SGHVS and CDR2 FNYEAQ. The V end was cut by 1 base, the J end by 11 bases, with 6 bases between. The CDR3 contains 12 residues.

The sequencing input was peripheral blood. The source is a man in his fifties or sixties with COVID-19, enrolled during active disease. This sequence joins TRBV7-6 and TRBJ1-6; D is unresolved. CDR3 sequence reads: CASSLGAPPLHF. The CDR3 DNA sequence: TGTGCCAGCAGCTTAGGAGCTCCACCCCTCCACTTT.